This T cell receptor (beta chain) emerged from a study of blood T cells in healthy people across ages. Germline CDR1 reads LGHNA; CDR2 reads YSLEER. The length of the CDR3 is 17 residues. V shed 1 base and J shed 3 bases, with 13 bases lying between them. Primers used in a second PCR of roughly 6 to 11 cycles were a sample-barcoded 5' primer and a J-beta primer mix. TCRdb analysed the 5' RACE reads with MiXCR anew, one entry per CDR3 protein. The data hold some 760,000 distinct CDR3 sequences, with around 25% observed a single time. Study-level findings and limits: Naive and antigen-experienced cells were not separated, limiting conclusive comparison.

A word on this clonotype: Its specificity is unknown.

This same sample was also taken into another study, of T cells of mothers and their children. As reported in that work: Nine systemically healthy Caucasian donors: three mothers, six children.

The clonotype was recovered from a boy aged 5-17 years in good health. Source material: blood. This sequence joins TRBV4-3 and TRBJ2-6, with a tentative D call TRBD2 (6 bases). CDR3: CASSQGPGGNGANVLTF. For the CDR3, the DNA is TGCGCCAGCAGCCAAGGGCCCGGCGGGAATGGGGCCAACGTCCTGACTTTC.